This T cell receptor beta chain was recovered during a study of T cells in Graves' hyperthyroidism and ophthalmopathy (dated by TCRdb to between 2019 and 2020). In terms of the full investigation: Peripheral blood samples were taken at initial diagnosis, before any treatment was given. A discovery cohort of about 96 patients, fewer than 50 with Graves' ophthalmopathy and about 60 with stable Graves' hyperthyroidism, was used to find distinguishing TCR V-J signatures. Once sampling was done, hyperthyroidism patients were given methimazole at a starting dose of 30 mg daily, whereas ophthalmopathy patients were given high-dose intravenous methylprednisolone. In addition, the study compared T-cell repertoires in thyroid tissue and in blood from roughly 6 Graves' hyperthyroidism patients. An independent validation cohort of 18 to 20 hyperthyroidism patients and about 16 patients who later progressed to ophthalmopathy tested prospective prediction of ophthalmopathy. The 95 to 100 discovery patients were randomly divided into training and test sets at a 7:3 ratio. TCR Vbeta CDR3 sequencing of 120 to 150 peripheral blood samples (over 40 ophthalmopathy, roughly 74 hyperthyroidism and approximately 17 progressor patients) is reported in the paper. What the work shows at the level of the full study, not this receptor alone: Most expanded thyroid clonotypes (frequency above 0.001) were also found in blood, which suggests that blood repertoires may mirror thyroid immune responses. No statistical method was used to fix the sample size in advance, and group allocation was not hidden from the investigators. In validation, the model predicted progression to ophthalmopathy with around 71% sensitivity and less than 75% specificity, a median of 6.5 months before onset. A model built on a 13 V-J signature distinguished ophthalmopathy from stable hyperthyroidism, reaching roughly 88% sensitivity and 81.08% specificity in cross-validation and 80%/75% in testing.

The TCR beta CDR3 regions were amplified from RNA transcripts. For the first round of RT-PCR on the TCR CDR3, the HTBI primer set was used together with the Qiagen OneStep RT-PCR kit. A second multiplex PCR round built the libraries, followed by size selection and purification. Sequencing of the libraries was done on an Illumina HiSeq2000 using paired-end 100 bp reads. For the original study's pipeline: SOAPnuke was used to process the raw data, throwing out any read that contained adapters or uncalled bases, had a mean Phred below 15, or lacked an exact constant-primer or identifier match. High-quality paired reads were merged with COPE v1.2.5, and unique nucleotide sequences were defined as clonotypes. Clonotypes were aligned to IMGT TRBV, TRBD and TRBJ reference segments using MiTCR v1.1. The analysis was restricted to V-J combinations with a frequency above 0.0001, which together covered roughly 99% of the repertoires. A TCS score was defined as the ratio between F50 (clonal expansion) and ExV (chaos), using BLOSUM62-based TCRdist between CDR3 peptides within each V-J. Welch's t-statistics and random forest reduced around 550 V-J features to 13, which were used in a naive Bayes classifier (R e1071). TCRdb passed the public sequencing reads through fastp at Q25 and MiXCR, retaining productive beta sequences. Entries are consolidated by CDR3 protein sequence, retaining the most common genes and DNA. The V and J calls come from TCRdb's annotation, not from the publication. The sample records approximately 510,000 distinct CDR3 sequences, less than 25% of which are singletons. The ten biggest clones cover roughly 29% of the sample.

A patient counted as having stable Graves' hyperthyroidism if no progression to ophthalmopathy occurred over 18 months of follow-up. The hyperthyroidism patients were between 18 and 65 years old and newly diagnosed, with a disease duration of less than 2 months. Exclusion was applied to patients with uncontrolled infections, other autoimmune diseases, pregnancy or lactation. Diagnoses were established on the basis of clinical symptoms, serum thyroxine and TRAb, thyroid ultrasound, and orbital computed tomography. Ficoll-Paque density gradient centrifugation was used to isolate PBMCs from 10 ml of fresh peripheral blood. Total RNA was extracted using Trizol reagent, and RNA quality was assessed on an Agilent 2100 Bioanalyzer. This clonotype was counted only a few times. The antigen it binds to is not known. No per-base quality is available; no much larger clone lies one base away. The germline V gene yields SQVTM for CDR1 and ANQGSEA for CDR2. Trimming at the junction amounts to 4 bases on V and 5 bases on J, and the germline ends lie 14 bases apart. The CDR3 spans 13 residues, from the cysteine through the phenylalanine. The read is trimmed to its CDR3 DNA, 39 bases read in frame from base 1.

The sequenced sample was blood. The chain employs TRBV29-1 and TRBJ1-1; perhaps TRBD1 is the D gene, with 6 bases matching. This TCR was recovered from a man aged 18 to 30 with Graves' hyperthyroidism. Here the CDR3 is given as CSVVTGRWTEAFF. The sequenced DNA is TGCAGCGTTGTTACAGGGCGGTGGACTGAAGCTTTCTTT.